The rows below give T cell receptor beta chains drawn from one sample of a study of cytomegalovirus exposure and HLA in healthy donors. Sequencing used immunoSEQ multiplex PCR; TCRdb keeps in-frame clones, though not all of them. In the table there are about 190,000 clones, 80% to 85% of which are singletons. The sequenced sample consisted of PBMCs. These receptors all come from a woman aged 18-35 years in good health and CMV-seropositive. The CDR3 runs from the conserved cysteine through the conserved F or W. The order of the fields is J gene, V gene, D gene, clone size, CDR3 protein, CDR3 DNA. A D gene is named only where the DNA matches it firmly. The size entry is marked missing in some rows and otherwise reads once, few, many or a size class.

TRBJ2-7 | TRBV15 | TRBD2 | NA | CATSSRGLAGGPAHEQYF | TGTGCCACCAGCTCCCGGGGACTAGCGGGGGGGCCGGCCCACGAGCAGTACTTC
TRBJ1-4 | TRBV7-8 | NA | NA | CASSSSGRSHEKLFF | TGTGCCAGCAGCTCCAGCGGGAGGTCTCATGAAAAACTGTTTTTT
TRBJ1-2 | TRBV7-9 | NA | NA | CASSLAEYYGYTF | TGTGCCAGCAGCTTAGCAGAGTACTATGGCTACACCTTC
TRBJ2-3 | TRBV27 | TRBD2 | NA | CASSSGGGRTDTQYF | TGTGCCAGCAGTTCTGGCGGGGGGCGCACAGATACGCAGTATTTT
TRBJ2-7 | TRBV18 | NA | NA | CASSPGPGEQYF | TGTGCCAGCTCACCTGGACCAGGGGAGCAGTACTTC
TRBJ1-1 | TRBV15 | NA | few | CATSRVRGSQAFF | TGTGCCACCAGCAGAGTTAGGGGAAGTCAAGCTTTCTTT
TRBJ2-5 | TRBV15 | NA | NA | CATRDRQETQYF | TGTGCCACGCGGGACCGGCAAGAGACCCAGTACTTC
TRBJ1-2 | TRBV28 | TRBD1 | NA | CASRDRVSYGYTF | TGTGCCAGCCGGGACAGGGTTAGCTATGGCTACACCTTC
TRBJ2-2 | TRBV6-4 | TRBD1 | NA | CASSDSTGQGEVGELFF | TGTGCCAGCAGTGACTCGACCGGACAGGGGGAGGTCGGGGAGCTGTTTTTT
TRBJ2-7 | TRBV19 | NA | NA | CASSIDRGTEQYF | TGTGCCAGTAGTATAGATCGGGGGACCGAGCAGTACTTC
TRBJ2-3 | TRBV2 | NA | NA | CASSDLQLGRDTQYF | TGTGCCAGCAGTGATCTCCAGTTGGGGAGAGATACGCAGTATTTT
TRBJ1-1 | TRBV9 | TRBD1 | few | CASSERTGLSEAFF | TGTGCCAGCAGTGAGCGGACAGGGCTATCTGAAGCTTTCTTT
TRBJ2-3 | TRBV27 | TRBD1 | NA | CASSPLTGVGTDTQYF | TGTGCCAGCAGTCCCCTGACAGGGGTTGGCACAGATACGCAGTATTTT
TRBJ2-5 | TRBV5-6 | TRBD2 | NA | CASSLVTGGPGETQYF | TGTGCCAGCAGCTTGGTGACGGGGGGGCCGGGGGAGACCCAGTACTTC
TRBJ2-1 | TRBV19 | TRBD1 | NA | CASRRQGDKQFF | TGTGCCAGTAGAAGACAGGGCGATAAGCAGTTCTTC
TRBJ2-7 | TRBV16 | NA | NA | CASSPRLSYEQYF | TGTGCCAGCAGCCCGCGACTATCCTACGAGCAGTACTTC
TRBJ1-3 | TRBV19 | TRBD1 | NA | CASGRDRGLSPGNTIYF | TGTGCCAGTGGCCGGGACAGGGGGCTTTCACCTGGAAACACCATATATTTT
TRBJ2-3 | TRBV10-3 | NA | NA | CAIMGAGTDTQYF | TGTGCCATCATGGGGGCGGGCACAGATACGCAGTATTTT
TRBJ1-2 | TRBV10-3 | NA | NA | CAISEGQGNYGYTF | TGTGCCATCAGTGAAGGGCAGGGCAACTATGGCTACACCTTC
TRBJ1-1 | TRBV7-2 | TRBD1 | few | CASSLAGQVRTEAFF | TGTGCCAGCAGCTTAGCGGGACAGGTACGCACTGAAGCTTTCTTT
TRBJ2-5 | TRBV5-1 | TRBD2 | NA | CASSLGPSGEETQYF | TGCGCCAGCAGCTTGGGGCCTAGCGGGGAAGAGACCCAGTACTTC
TRBJ1-3 | TRBV14 | NA | NA | CASSPGWSGNTIYF | TGTGCCAGCAGCCCCGGGTGGTCTGGAAACACCATATATTTT
TRBJ1-2 | TRBV25-1 | TRBD1 | once | CASSGGQGYGYTF | TGTGCCAGCAGTGGAGGACAGGGCTATGGCTACACCTTC
TRBJ1-1 | TRBV6-5 | NA | NA | CASKTGSTEAFF | TGTGCCAGCAAAACAGGGTCCACTGAAGCTTTCTTT
TRBJ1-1 | TRBV5-1 | TRBD1 | NA | CASSPSPGQGVEAFF | TGCGCCAGCAGCCCTTCGCCGGGGCAGGGGGTCGAGGCTTTCTTT
TRBJ1-3 | TRBV19 | NA | NA | CAAGVSGNTIYF | TGTGCCGCGGGAGTCTCTGGAAACACCATATATTTT
TRBJ2-3 | TRBV5-4 | TRBD2 | NA | CASSLAGRDTQYF | TGTGCCAGCAGCCTAGCGGGGAGGGATACGCAGTATTTT
TRBJ1-1 | TRBV12-1 | NA | NA | CASSFVVQGAHKTEAFF | TGTGCCAGCAGCTTTGTCGTGCAGGGGGCGCATAAGACTGAAGCTTTCTTT
TRBJ1-6 | TRBV6-6 | NA | NA | CASRPDSYNSPLHF | TGTGCCAGCAGGCCCGACAGCTATAATTCACCCCTCCACTTT
TRBJ2-3 | TRBV30 | NA | NA | CAWSYFNTQYF | TGTGCCTGGAGTTACTTTAATACGCAGTATTTT
TRBJ1-2 | TRBV5-5 | NA | NA | CASSLAGVSGYTF | TGTGCCAGCAGCTTGGCAGGGGTGAGTGGCTACACCTTC
TRBJ1-2 | TRBV7-2 | NA | NA | CASSLAAGDYGYTF | TGTGCCAGCAGCTTAGCGGCGGGGGACTATGGCTACACCTTC
TRBJ2-2 | TRBV9 | NA | NA | CASSVAGGGELFF | TGTGCCAGCAGCGTAGCCGGTGGCGGGGAGCTGTTTTTT
TRBJ1-2 | TRBV19 | NA | NA | CASSGTVYGYTF | TGTGCCAGTAGTGGGACTGTCTATGGCTACACCTTC
TRBJ1-4 | TRBV29-1 | TRBD1 | NA | CSAMIGGGTNEKLFF | TGCAGCGCCATGATAGGGGGCGGAACTAATGAAAAACTGTTTTTT
TRBJ1-5 | TRBV23-1 | NA | once | CASSVQGNQPQHF | TGCGCCAGCAGTGTCCAGGGGAATCAGCCCCAGCATTTT
TRBJ2-3 | TRBV4-1 | TRBD1 | NA | CASSQIRHRQGPDTQYF | TGCGCCAGCAGCCAAATAAGACATAGACAGGGACCAGATACGCAGTATTTT
TRBJ2-1 | TRBV9 | NA | NA | CASSVVGGSYNEQFF | TGTGCCAGCAGCGTAGTAGGGGGCTCCTACAATGAGCAGTTCTTC
TRBJ1-2 | TRBV9 | NA | NA | CASSVAPGDSYGYTF | TGTGCCAGCAGCGTAGCTCCGGGGGACTCCTATGGCTACACCTTC
TRBJ2-7 | TRBV29-1 | TRBD1 | NA | CSVHQQGGEQYF | TGCAGCGTGCACCAACAGGGGGGCGAGCAGTACTTC
TRBJ2-1 | TRBV7-8 | TRBD2 | NA | CASSLGSGGYNEQFF | TGTGCCAGCAGCCTTGGCAGCGGGGGGTACAATGAGCAGTTCTTC
TRBJ1-1 | TRBV10-3 | NA | NA | CAIRTSLGDTEAFF | TGTGCCATCAGGACGTCTCTAGGGGACACTGAAGCTTTCTTT
TRBJ1-4 | TRBV6-5 | NA | NA | CASSPREGTNEKLFF | TGTGCCAGCAGTCCCAGGGAGGGGACTAATGAAAAACTGTTTTTT
TRBJ2-7 | TRBV5-1 | NA | NA | CASSLGGWTYEQYF | TGCGCCAGCAGCTTGGGCGGGTGGACTTACGAGCAGTACTTC
TRBJ1-2 | TRBV4-3 | NA | NA | CASSQETTGGFGYTF | TGCGCCAGCAGCCAAGAGACAACGGGGGGCTTTGGCTACACCTTC
TRBJ2-7 | TRBV9 | TRBD2 | NA | CASSPRGLAGNLREQYF | TGTGCCAGCAGTCCTAGAGGGCTAGCGGGTAACCTGAGGGAGCAGTACTTC